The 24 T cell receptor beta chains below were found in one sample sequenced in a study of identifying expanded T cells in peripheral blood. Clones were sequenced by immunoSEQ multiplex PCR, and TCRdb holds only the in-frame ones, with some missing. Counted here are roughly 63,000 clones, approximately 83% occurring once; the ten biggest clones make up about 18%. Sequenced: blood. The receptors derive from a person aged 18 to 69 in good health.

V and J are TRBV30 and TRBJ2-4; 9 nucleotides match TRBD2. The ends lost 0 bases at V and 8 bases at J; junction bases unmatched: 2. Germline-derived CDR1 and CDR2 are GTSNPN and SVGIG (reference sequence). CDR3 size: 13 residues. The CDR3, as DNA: TGTGCCTGGAGTGTAGCGGGGGGAGACATTCAGTACTTC. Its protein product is CAWSVAGGDIQYF. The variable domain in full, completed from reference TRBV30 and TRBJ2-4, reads SQTIHQWPATLVQPVGSPLSLECTVEGTSNPNLYWYRQAAGRGLQLLFYSVGIGQISSEVPQNLSASRPQDRQFILSSKKLLLSDSGFYLCAWSVAGGDIQYFGAGTRLSVL.

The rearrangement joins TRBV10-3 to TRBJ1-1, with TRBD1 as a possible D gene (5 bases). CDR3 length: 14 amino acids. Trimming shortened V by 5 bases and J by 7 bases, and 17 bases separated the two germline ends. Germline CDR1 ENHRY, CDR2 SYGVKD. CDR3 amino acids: CAISPITGLGEAFF. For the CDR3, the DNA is TGTGCCATCAGTCCTATTACAGGCTTGGGTGAAGCTTTCTTT.

CDR3 amino acids: CASSELGQLFPGAFF. DNA for the CDR3: TGTGCCAGTAGTGAATTAGGACAGTTGTTCCCGGGAGCTTTCTTT. The V call is TRBV19, the J call TRBJ1-1; possibly TRBD1 for D (6 bases). Trimming shortened V by 5 bases and J by 10 bases, and 23 bases separated the two germline ends. Germline V gives CDR1 LNHDA, CDR2 SQIVND (reference sequence). This CDR3 spans 15 amino acids.

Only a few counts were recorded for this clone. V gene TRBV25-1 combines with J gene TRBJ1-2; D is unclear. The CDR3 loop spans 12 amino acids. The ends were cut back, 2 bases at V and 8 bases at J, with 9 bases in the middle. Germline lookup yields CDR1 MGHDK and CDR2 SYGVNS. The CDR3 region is CASSETSHGYTF. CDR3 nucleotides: TGTGCCAGCAGTGAAACTAGTCACGGCTACACCTTC.

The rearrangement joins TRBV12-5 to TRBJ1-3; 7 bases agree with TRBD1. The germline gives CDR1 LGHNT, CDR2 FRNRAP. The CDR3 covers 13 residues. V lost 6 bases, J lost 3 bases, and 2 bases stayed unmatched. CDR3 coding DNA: TGTGCTAGTGGCCAGGGGGGTGGAAACACCATATATTTT. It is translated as CASGQGGGNTIYF.

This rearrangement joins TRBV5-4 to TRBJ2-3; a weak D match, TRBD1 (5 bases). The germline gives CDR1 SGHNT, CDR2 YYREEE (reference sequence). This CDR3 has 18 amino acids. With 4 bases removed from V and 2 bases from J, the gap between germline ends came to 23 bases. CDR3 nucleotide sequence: TGTGCCAGCAGCCAGAATGTAAGAACAGGCAGAGTCACAGATACGCAGTATTTT. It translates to CASSQNVRTGRVTDTQYF. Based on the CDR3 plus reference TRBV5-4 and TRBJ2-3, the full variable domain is ETGVTQSPTHLIKTRGQQVTLRCSSQSGHNTVSWYQQALGQGPQFIFQYYREEENGRGNFPPRFSGLQFPNYSSELNVNALELDDSALYLCASSQNVRTGRVTDTQYFGPGTRLTVL.

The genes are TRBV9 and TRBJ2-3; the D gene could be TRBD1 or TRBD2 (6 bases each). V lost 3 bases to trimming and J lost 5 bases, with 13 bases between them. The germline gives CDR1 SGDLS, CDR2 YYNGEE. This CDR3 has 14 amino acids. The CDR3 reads CASSEGGRIDTQYF. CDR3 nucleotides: TGTGCCAGCAGCGAGGGGGGCAGGATAGATACGCAGTATTTT. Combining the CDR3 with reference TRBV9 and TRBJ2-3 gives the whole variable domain DSGVTQTPKHLITATGQRVTLRCSPRSGDLSVYWYQQSLDQGLQFLIQYYNGEERAKGNILERFSAQQFPDLHSELNLSSLELGDSALYFCASSEGGRIDTQYFGPGTRLTVL.

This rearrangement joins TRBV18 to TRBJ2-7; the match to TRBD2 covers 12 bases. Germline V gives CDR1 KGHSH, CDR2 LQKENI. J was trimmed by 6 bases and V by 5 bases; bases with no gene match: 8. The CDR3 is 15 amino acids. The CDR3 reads CASSRTSGETVEQYV. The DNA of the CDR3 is TGTGCCAGCTCAAGGACTAGCGGGGAAACGGTCGAGCAGTACGTC.

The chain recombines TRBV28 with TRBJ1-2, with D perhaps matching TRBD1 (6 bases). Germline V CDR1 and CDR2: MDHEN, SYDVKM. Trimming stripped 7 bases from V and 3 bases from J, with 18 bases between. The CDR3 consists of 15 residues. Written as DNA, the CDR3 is TGTGCCAGCACCTTGAGGAGAGGGGGTGACTATGGCTACACCTTC. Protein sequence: CASTLRRGGDYGYTF.

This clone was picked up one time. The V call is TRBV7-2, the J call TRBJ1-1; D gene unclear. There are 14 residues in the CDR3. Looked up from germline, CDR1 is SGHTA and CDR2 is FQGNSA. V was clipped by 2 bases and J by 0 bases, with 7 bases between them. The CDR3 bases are TGTGCCAGCAGCTTACACAACATGAACACTGAAGCTTTCTTT. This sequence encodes CASSLHNMNTEAFF. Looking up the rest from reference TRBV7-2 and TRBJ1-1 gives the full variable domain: GAGVSQSPSNKVTEKGKDVELRCDPISGHTALYWYRQSLGQGLEFLIYFQGNSAPDKSGLPSDRFSAERTGGSVSTLTIQRTQQEDSAVYLCASSLHNMNTEAFFGQGTRLTVV.

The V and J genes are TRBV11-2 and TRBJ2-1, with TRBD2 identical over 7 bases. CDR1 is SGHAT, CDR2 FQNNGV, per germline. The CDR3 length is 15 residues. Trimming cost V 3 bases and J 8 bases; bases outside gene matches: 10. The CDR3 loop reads CASSFSSGLLYEQFF. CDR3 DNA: TGTGCCAGCAGCTTCTCTAGCGGCCTGCTCTATGAGCAGTTCTTC. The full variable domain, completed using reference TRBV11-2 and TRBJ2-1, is EAGVAQSPRYKIIEKRQSVAFWCNPISGHATLYWYQQILGQGPKLLIQFQNNGVVDDSQLPKDRFSAERLKGVDSTLKIQPAKLEDSAVYLCASSFSSGLLYEQFFGPGTRLTVL.

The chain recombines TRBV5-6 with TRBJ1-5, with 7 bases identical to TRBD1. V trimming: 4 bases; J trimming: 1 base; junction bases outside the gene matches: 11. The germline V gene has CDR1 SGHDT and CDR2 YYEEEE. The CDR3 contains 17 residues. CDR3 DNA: TGTGCCAGCAGCCCATGGAGGTCGGGACAGAGCAATCAGCCCCAGCATTTT. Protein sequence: CASSPWRSGQSNQPQHF.

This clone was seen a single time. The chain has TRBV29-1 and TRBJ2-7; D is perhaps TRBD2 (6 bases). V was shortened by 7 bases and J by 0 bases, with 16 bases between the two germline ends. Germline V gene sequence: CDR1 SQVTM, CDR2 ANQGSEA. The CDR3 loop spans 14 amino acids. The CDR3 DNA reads TGCAGCGCAGAACTTAATAGCGGCTCCTACGAGCAGTACGTC. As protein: CSAELNSGSYEQYV.

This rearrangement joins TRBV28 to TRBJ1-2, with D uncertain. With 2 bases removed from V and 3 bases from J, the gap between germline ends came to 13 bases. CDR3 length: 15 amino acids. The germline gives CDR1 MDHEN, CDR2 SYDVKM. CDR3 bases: TGTGCCAGCAGTTTACAACCCCGTGGGGACTATGGCTACACCTTC. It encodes CASSLQPRGDYGYTF.

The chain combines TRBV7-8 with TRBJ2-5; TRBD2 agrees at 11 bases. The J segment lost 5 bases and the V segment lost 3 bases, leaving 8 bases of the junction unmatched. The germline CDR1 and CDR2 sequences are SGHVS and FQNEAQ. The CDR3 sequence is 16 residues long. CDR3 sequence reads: CASSFSFSGGAETQYF. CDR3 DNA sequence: TGTGCCAGCAGCTTCTCTTTTAGCGGGGGGGCTGAGACCCAGTACTTC.

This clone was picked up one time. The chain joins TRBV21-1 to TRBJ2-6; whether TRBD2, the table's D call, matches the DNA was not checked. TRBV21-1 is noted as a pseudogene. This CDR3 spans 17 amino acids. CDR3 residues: CASSKVSFSSGANVLTF. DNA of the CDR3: TGTGCCAGCAGCAAGGTCTCATTTAGCTCTGGGGCCAACGTCCTGACTTTC.

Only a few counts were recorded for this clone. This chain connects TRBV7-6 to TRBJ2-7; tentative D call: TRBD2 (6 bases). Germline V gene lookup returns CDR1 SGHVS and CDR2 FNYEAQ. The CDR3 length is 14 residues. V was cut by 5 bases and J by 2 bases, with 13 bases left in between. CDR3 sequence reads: CASSPGTVAYEQYF. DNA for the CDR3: TGTGCCAGCAGCCCCGGGACTGTAGCCTACGAGCAGTACTTC.

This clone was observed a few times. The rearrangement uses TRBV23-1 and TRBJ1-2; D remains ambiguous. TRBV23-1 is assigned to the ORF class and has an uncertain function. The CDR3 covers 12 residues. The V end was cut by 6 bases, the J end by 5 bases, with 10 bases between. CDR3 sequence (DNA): TGCGCCAGCAGAAGCCAGTTGTATGGCTACACCTTC. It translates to CASRSQLYGYTF.

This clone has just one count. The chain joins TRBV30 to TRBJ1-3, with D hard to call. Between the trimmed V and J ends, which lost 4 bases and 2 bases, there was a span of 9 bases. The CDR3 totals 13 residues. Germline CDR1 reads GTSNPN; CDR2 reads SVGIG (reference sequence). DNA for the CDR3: TGTGCCTGGAACGTCCCCCCTGGAAACACCATATATTTT. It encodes CAWNVPPGNTIYF.

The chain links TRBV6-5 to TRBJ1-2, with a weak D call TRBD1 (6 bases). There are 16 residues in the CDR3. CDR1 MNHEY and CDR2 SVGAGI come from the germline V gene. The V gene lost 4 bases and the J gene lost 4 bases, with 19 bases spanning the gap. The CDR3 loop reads CASSSRELWGPYGYTF. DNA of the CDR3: TGTGCCAGCAGTTCCAGGGAGTTGTGGGGGCCCTATGGCTACACCTTC.

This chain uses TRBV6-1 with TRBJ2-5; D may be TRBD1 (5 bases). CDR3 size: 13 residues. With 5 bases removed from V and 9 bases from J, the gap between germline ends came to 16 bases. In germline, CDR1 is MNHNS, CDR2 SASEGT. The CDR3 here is CASSMTDSTAQYF. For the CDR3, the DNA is TGTGCCAGCAGTATGACAGACTCCACGGCCCAGTACTTC.

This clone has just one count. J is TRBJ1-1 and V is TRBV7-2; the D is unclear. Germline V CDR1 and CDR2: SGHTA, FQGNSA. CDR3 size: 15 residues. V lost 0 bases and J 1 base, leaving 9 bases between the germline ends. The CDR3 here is CASSLALRTNTEAFF. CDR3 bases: TGTGCCAGCAGCTTAGCGCTACGTACGAACACTGAAGCTTTCTTT. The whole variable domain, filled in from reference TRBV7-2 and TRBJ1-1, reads GAGVSQSPSNKVTEKGKDVELRCDPISGHTALYWYRQSLGQGLEFLIYFQGNSAPDKSGLPSDRFSAERTGGSVSTLTIQRTQQEDSAVYLCASSLALRTNTEAFFGQGTRLTVV.

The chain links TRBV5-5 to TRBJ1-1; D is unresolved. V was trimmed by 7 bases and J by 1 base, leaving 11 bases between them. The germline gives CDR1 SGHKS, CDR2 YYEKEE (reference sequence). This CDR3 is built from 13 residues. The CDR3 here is CASQKLGNTEAFF. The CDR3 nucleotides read TGTGCCAGCCAAAAGCTGGGGAACACTGAAGCTTTCTTT.

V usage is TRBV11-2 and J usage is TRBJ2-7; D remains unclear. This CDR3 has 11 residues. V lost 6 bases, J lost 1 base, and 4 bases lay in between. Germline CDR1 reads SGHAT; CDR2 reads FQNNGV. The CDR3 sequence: CASRLSYEQYF. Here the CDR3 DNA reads TGTGCCAGCAGACTTTCCTACGAGCAGTACTTC.